Sequencing of this T cell receptor (beta chain) was carried out in a study of cytomegalovirus exposure and HLA in healthy donors. With regard to this clone: Its antigen is not known.

Per germline, CDR1 SGHNT and CDR2 YYREEE (reference sequence). The ends lost 3 bases at V and 0 bases at J; junction bases unmatched: 9. The CDR3 length is 19 residues. PCR involved 60 Vbeta and 13 Jbeta primers. Generated by immunoSEQ multiplex PCR, the TCRdb table keeps only in-frame clones and is missing some. The sample lists approximately 150,000 clones, 73% seen once, with 5.4% in the top ten. Points from the study as a whole: It emerged from a later analysis that several of the most significant clusters appeared to be linked to common viral pathogens.

Healthy bone marrow donors made up the donor group. The sequenced sample consisted of PBMCs. This chain links TRBV5-4 with TRBJ2-3; TRBD2 agrees at 14 bases. The origin of this receptor is a young woman in good health and CMV-seropositive. CDR3 nucleotides: TGTGCCAGCAGCTCCGGTGGGACTAGCGGGGGCTTGAGCACAGATACGCAGTATTTT. Amino acids: CASSSGGTSGGLSTDTQYF.